A single sample gave rise to the 26 T cell receptor beta chains below, sequenced in a study of blood T cell repertoires in COVID-19. Profiled with immunoSEQ multiplex PCR; TCRdb holds only in-frame clones, not every one. Of approximately 180,000 clones listed, around 90% are singletons. Sample: peripheral blood. The receptors here all came from a man aged 60 to 69 with active or convalescent COVID-19.

The rearrangement links TRBV2 to TRBJ1-2; possibly TRBD1 for D (6 bases). Germline loops: CDR1 SNHLY, CDR2 FYNNEI. Trimming left V 6 bases short and J 0 bases short, with 14 bases between. The CDR3 is 15 residues long. The CDR3: CASRTVQGSNYGYTF. The DNA of the CDR3 is TGTGCCAGCAGGACAGTACAGGGATCTAACTATGGCTACACCTTC.

The CDR3 coding sequence is TGCGCCAGCAGTGAGTCAGCGGAAAAGAAACTGTTTTTT. It translates to CASSESAEKKLFF. The chain links TRBV10-1 to TRBJ1-4; D gene ambiguous. The V end lost 0 bases, the J end lost 11 bases, and 10 bases lay between the germline ends. This CDR3 is built from 13 residues. Germline V gene sequence: CDR1 WNHNN, CDR2 SYGVQD (reference sequence).

This chain links TRBV4-2 with TRBJ1-5; 8 nucleotides line up with TRBD1. V gave up 0 bases and J gave up 2 bases; unmatched junction bases: 6. Per the germline V gene, CDR1 is LGHNA and CDR2 is YNFKEQ. The CDR3 is 17 amino acids. CDR3 in amino acids: CASSQDPNRGGNQPQHF. The CDR3 bases are TGTGCCAGCAGCCAAGATCCTAACAGGGGGGGCAATCAGCCCCAGCATTTT.

The chain uses TRBV5-4 and TRBJ2-3; 7 bases are a match to TRBD2. Germline assignment: CDR1 SGHNT and CDR2 YYREEE (reference sequence). The CDR3 loop spans 16 amino acids. With V trimmed by 3 bases and J by 5 bases, 12 bases remained unmatched. The CDR3 loop reads CASSSPSGGVEDTQYF. The DNA of the CDR3 is TGTGCCAGCAGCTCCCCTAGCGGCGGCGTGGAAGATACGCAGTATTTT.

This clone is a singleton in its sample. The CDR3 coding sequence is TGTGCCAGTAGTATAGGAGGGCCAGGGGGGCAGCCCCAGCATTTT. Protein product: CASSIGGPGGQPQHF. This sequence joins TRBV19 and TRBJ1-5; 7 positions agree with TRBD1. The CDR3 loop spans 15 amino acids. From germline, CDR1 is LNHDA and CDR2 SQIVND (reference sequence). V lost 1 base and J lost 7; bases outside the gene matches: 7.

The chain uses TRBV27 and TRBJ1-1, with 7 bases matching TRBD1. The CDR3 loop spans 14 amino acids. J gave up 6 bases and V 5 bases, and 9 bases lay outside the gene matches. Germline CDR1 reads MNHEY; CDR2 reads SMNVEV (reference sequence). The DNA for the CDR3 is TGTGCCAGCAGTATGACAGGGCTCAGGTCTGAAGCTTTCTTT. It translates to CASSMTGLRSEAFF.

The chain employs TRBV5-1 and TRBJ2-1; D is unclear. Germline CDR1 SGHRS, CDR2 YFSETQ. The CDR3 runs 12 residues. V was clipped by 3 bases and J by 4 bases, with 5 bases between them. CDR3 bases: TGCGCCAGCAGCTACAGTTACAATGAGCAGTTCTTC. As protein: CASSYSYNEQFF.

This sequence joins TRBV15 and TRBJ1-2, with D possibly being TRBD1 (5 bases). Germline-derived CDR1 and CDR2 are LNHNV and YYDKDF (reference sequence). The germline V and J ends were trimmed by 0 bases and 5 bases, with 16 bases remaining between them. The CDR3 is 16 amino acids. The CDR3 loop is CATSRDRAQGLYGYTF. The DNA of the CDR3 is TGTGCCACCAGCAGAGATCGAGCGCAGGGCTTATATGGCTACACCTTC.

The rearrangement joins TRBV25-1 to TRBJ1-2; D not certain. The CDR3 length is 14 residues. V shed 5 bases and J shed 8 bases, with 18 bases lying between them. The germline gives CDR1 MGHDK, CDR2 SYGVNS. DNA of the CDR3: TGTGCCAGCAGTCAAAGGCGGGCCAGTTTAGGCTACACCTTC. It encodes CASSQRRASLGYTF.

The gene calls are TRBV7-6 and TRBJ1-3, with a possible D match to TRBD1 (5 bases). Deletions cut 8 bases from V and 0 bases from J, with 11 bases between. Looked up from germline, CDR1 is SGHVS and CDR2 is FNYEAQ. There are 14 residues in the CDR3. In DNA form, the CDR3 reads TGTGCCAGCGGACACCCTTCCTCTGGAAACACCATATATTTT. As protein: CASGHPSSGNTIYF.

This chain connects TRBV29-1 to TRBJ1-2; tentatively, D is TRBD1 (5 bases). The V end was cut by 6 bases, the J end by 3 bases, with 11 bases between. CDR3 length: 12 residues. Looked up from germline, CDR1 is SQVTM and CDR2 is ANQGSEA. The CDR3 nucleotides are TGCAGCGTGGGGGGACGGGACTATGGCTACACCTTC. Residues: CSVGGRDYGYTF.

The V and J genes are TRBV5-1 and TRBJ1-3; D is perhaps TRBD1 (6 bases). With 1 base removed from V and 4 bases from J, the gap between germline ends came to 24 bases. The CDR3 spans 19 residues. The germline CDR1 and CDR2 sequences are SGHRS and YFSETQ. The CDR3 DNA is TGCGCCAGCAGCTTGACAGGGCACGGTTCTTCTAACGTCGGAAACACCATATATTTT. It specifies CASSLTGHGSSNVGNTIYF.

The chain is built from TRBV6-5 and TRBJ2-3, with a weak D call TRBD1 (5 bases). The CDR3 spans 13 residues. In germline, CDR1 is MNHEY, CDR2 SVGAGI. Trimming took off 8 bases at V and 1 base at J, with 10 bases between the two ends. This chain's CDR3 is CASLPRGTDTQYF. CDR3 in DNA: TGTGCCAGCCTCCCCAGGGGCACAGATACGCAGTATTTT.

This clone has only a few counts. The J gene is TRBJ1-6, the V gene TRBV7-2; D perhaps matches TRBD1 (5 bases). The length of the CDR3 is 15 residues. Trimming took off 2 bases at V and 6 bases at J, with 11 bases between the two ends. Germline V lookup: CDR1 SGHTA, CDR2 FQGNSA. The CDR3 DNA is TGTGCCAGCAGCTTATTGGGGGGACGTAATTCACCCCTCCACTTT. Encoded protein: CASSLLGGRNSPLHF.

The rearrangement uses TRBV28 and TRBJ2-3; D perhaps matches TRBD2 (7 bases). V lost 2 bases and J 7 bases, leaving 19 bases between the germline ends. The germline CDR1 and CDR2 sequences are MDHEN and SYDVKM. The CDR3 is 16 residues long. The CDR3 reads CASSLIGAGAAYTQYF. In DNA, the CDR3 is TGTGCCAGCAGTTTAATTGGTGCGGGGGCGGCGTATACGCAGTATTTT. Looking up the rest from reference TRBV28 and TRBJ2-3 gives the full variable domain: DVKVTQSSRYLVKRTGEKVFLECVQDMDHENMFWYRQDPGLGLRLIYFSYDVKMKEKGDIPEGYSVSREKKERFSLILESASTNQTSMYLCASSLIGAGAAYTQYFGPGTRLTVL.

V usage is TRBV3-1 (or the pseudogene TRBV3-2) and J usage is TRBJ1-1; a possible D gene is TRBD1 (5 bases). CDR3 length: 15 amino acids. Looked up from germline, CDR1 is LGHDT and CDR2 is YNNKEL (reference sequence). Trimming took off 2 bases at V and 5 bases at J, with 15 bases between the two ends. In DNA form, the CDR3 reads TGTGCCAGCAGCCAATCGCGGGACTGGGGGACTGAAGCTTTCTTT. This sequence encodes CASSQSRDWGTEAFF.

The gene calls are TRBV5-1 and TRBJ2-5, with 7 bases matching TRBD2. With V trimmed by 4 bases and J by 3 bases, 6 bases remained unmatched. The germline CDR1 and CDR2 sequences are SGHRS and YFSETQ. The CDR3 extends over 14 amino acids. In DNA form, the CDR3 reads TGCGCCAGCAGCCCCTGGAGCGGGGAAGAGACCCAGTACTTC. This translates into CASSPWSGEETQYF.

The chain recombines TRBV19 with TRBJ2-5, with D hard to call. The germline CDR1 and CDR2 sequences are LNHDA and SQIVND (reference sequence). The CDR3 has 14 amino acids. V was shortened by 3 bases and J by 2 bases, with 10 bases between the two germline ends. CDR3 DNA sequence: TGTGCCAGTAGTATCGTCGCCTATCAAGAGACCCAGTACTTC. Translated: CASSIVAYQETQYF.

This clone was detected only a few times. The chain joins TRBV10-3 to TRBJ2-5, with TRBD1 as a possible D gene (6 bases). Deletions cut 5 bases from V and 1 base from J, with 17 bases between. The CDR3 contains 16 residues. Germline CDR1 reads ENHRY; CDR2 reads SYGVKD. The CDR3, as DNA: TGTGCCATCAGTTCCTCGACAGGACCTATCCAAGAGACCCAGTACTTC. Amino acids: CAISSSTGPIQETQYF.

The chain couples TRBV6-1 to TRBJ2-3; tentatively, D is TRBD1 (5 bases). The V gene's germline CDR1 is MNHNS and CDR2 SASEGT. CDR3 length: 16 residues. V was shortened by 3 bases and J by 2 bases, with 15 bases between the two germline ends. This chain's CDR3 is CASSDKDIFITDTQYF. As DNA, the CDR3 is TGTGCCAGCAGTGACAAGGACATATTTATCACAGATACGCAGTATTTT.

J is TRBJ2-2 and V is TRBV11-2; D possibly corresponds to TRBD1 (5 bases). The CDR3 contains 15 residues. The V gene's germline CDR1 is SGHAT and CDR2 FQNNGV. V was trimmed by 5 bases and J by 4 bases, leaving 14 bases between them. The CDR3 sequence: CASSTQGLGTGELFF. The CDR3 nucleotides read TGTGCCAGCAGCACGCAGGGCCTAGGCACCGGGGAGCTGTTTTTT.

The genes are TRBV6-5 and TRBJ1-2; D call uncertain. The CDR3 extends over 11 amino acids. CDR1 MNHEY and CDR2 SVGAGI come from the germline V gene. With 9 bases removed from V and 6 bases from J, the gap between germline ends came to 11 bases. CDR3 sequence reads: CARGLSNGYTF. CDR3 nucleotide sequence: TGTGCCAGGGGCCTCTCGAATGGCTACACCTTC.

This clone is a singleton in its sample. The chain carries TRBV2 and TRBJ1-6; D possibly corresponds to TRBD1 (6 bases). This CDR3 is 16 amino acids long. The germline CDR1 and CDR2 sequences are SNHLY and FYNNEI. V was shortened by 3 bases and J by 7 bases, with 16 bases between the two germline ends. The DNA for the CDR3 is TGTGCCAGCAGTGATCCAAGGGGGGGGAGAAATTCACCCCTCCACTTT. As protein: CASSDPRGGRNSPLHF. Variable domain in full (rest from reference TRBV2 and TRBJ1-6): EPEVTQTPSHQVTQMGQEVILRCVPISNHLYFYWYRQILGQKVEFLVSFYNNEISEKSEIFDDQFSVERPDGSNFTLKIRSTKLEDSAMYFCASSDPRGGRNSPLHFGNGTRLTVT.

The rearrangement uses TRBV2 and TRBJ1-1; D is unclear. CDR1 SNHLY and CDR2 FYNNEI come from the germline V gene. V was shortened by 6 bases and J by 1 base, with 6 bases between the two germline ends. CDR3 length: 12 amino acids. CDR3 residues: CASRTQNTEAFF. As DNA, the CDR3 is TGTGCCAGCAGAACACAGAACACTGAAGCTTTCTTT. Full variable domain (missing parts from reference TRBV2 and TRBJ1-1): EPEVTQTPSHQVTQMGQEVILRCVPISNHLYFYWYRQILGQKVEFLVSFYNNEISEKSEIFDDQFSVERPDGSNFTLKIRSTKLEDSAMYFCASRTQNTEAFFGQGTRLTVV.

The chain employs TRBV2 and TRBJ1-5; 11 bases match TRBD1. The germline V gene has CDR1 SNHLY and CDR2 FYNNEI. This CDR3 is built from 15 residues. The ends lost 4 bases at V and 7 bases at J; junction bases unmatched: 6. DNA for the CDR3: TGTGCCAGCAGTGCTGGACAGGGGGCCAGGCAGCCCCAGCATTTT. Its translation is CASSAGQGARQPQHF.

The V and J genes are TRBV11-2 and TRBJ2-7, with D possibly being TRBD1 (6 bases). V was trimmed by 5 bases and J by 7 bases, leaving 18 bases between them. CDR1 and CDR2 from the germline V gene are SGHAT and FQNNGV. The CDR3 has 14 amino acids. The CDR3 nucleotides read TGTGCCAGCAGCCGCAGGGGTCCCCCCTCGGAGCAGTACTTC. Amino acids: CASSRRGPPSEQYF.